This T cell receptor beta chain was obtained from a study of blood T cell repertoires in COVID-19. Study as a whole: The origin of the acute and convalescent COVID-19 samples was the United States, Italy and Spain.

CDR3 length equals 15 residues. The V end was cut by 1 base, the J end by 2 bases, with 11 bases between. The germline CDR1 and CDR2 sequences are MGHDK and SYGVNS. Participant reports of clinical history set cohort assignment. Profiled with immunoSEQ multiplex PCR; TCRdb holds only in-frame clones, not every one. The data contain some 270,000 clones, roughly 85% of them singletons. The clonotype comes from a woman aged 45-65 years with acute COVID-19. Sample: PBMCs or T cells enriched from blood (not recorded which). The rearrangement joins TRBV25-1 to TRBJ1-2; maybe TRBD1 (5 bases). The CDR3: CASSEWGVSNYGYTF. CDR3 in DNA: TGTGCCAGCAGTGAATGGGGGGTCAGCAACTATGGCTACACCTTC.